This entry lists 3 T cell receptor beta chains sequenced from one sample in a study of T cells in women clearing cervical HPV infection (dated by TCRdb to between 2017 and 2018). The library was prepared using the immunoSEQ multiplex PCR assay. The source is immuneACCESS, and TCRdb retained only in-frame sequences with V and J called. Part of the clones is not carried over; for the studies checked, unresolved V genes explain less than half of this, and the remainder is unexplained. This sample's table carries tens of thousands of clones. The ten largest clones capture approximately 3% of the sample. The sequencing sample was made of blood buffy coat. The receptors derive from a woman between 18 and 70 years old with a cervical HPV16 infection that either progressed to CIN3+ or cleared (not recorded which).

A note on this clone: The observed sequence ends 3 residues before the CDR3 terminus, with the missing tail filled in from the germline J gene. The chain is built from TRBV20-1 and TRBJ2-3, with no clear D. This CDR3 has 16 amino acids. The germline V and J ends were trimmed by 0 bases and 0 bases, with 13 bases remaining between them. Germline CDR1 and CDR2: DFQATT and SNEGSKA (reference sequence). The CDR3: CSARDHNRVSTDTQYF. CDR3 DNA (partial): TGCAGTGCTAGAGATCACAACAGAGTTAGCACAGATACG.

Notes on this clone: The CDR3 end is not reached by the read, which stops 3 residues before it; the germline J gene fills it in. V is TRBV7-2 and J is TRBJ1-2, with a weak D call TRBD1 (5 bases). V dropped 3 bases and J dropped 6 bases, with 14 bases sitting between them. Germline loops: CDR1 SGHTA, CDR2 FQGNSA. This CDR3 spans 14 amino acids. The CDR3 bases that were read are TGTGCCAGCAGCTTCACAGGAATCCGGGATGGC. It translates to CASSFTGIRDG. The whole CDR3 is CASSFTGIRDGYTF.

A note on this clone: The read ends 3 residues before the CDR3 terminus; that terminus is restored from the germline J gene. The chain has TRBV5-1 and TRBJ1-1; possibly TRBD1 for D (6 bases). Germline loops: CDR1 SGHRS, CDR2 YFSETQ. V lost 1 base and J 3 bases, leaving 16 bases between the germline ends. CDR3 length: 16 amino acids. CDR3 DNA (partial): TGCGCCAGCAGCTTGACAGGGATAAGGTCGGACACTGAA. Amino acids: CASSLTGIRSDTE. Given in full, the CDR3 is CASSLTGIRSDTEAFF.